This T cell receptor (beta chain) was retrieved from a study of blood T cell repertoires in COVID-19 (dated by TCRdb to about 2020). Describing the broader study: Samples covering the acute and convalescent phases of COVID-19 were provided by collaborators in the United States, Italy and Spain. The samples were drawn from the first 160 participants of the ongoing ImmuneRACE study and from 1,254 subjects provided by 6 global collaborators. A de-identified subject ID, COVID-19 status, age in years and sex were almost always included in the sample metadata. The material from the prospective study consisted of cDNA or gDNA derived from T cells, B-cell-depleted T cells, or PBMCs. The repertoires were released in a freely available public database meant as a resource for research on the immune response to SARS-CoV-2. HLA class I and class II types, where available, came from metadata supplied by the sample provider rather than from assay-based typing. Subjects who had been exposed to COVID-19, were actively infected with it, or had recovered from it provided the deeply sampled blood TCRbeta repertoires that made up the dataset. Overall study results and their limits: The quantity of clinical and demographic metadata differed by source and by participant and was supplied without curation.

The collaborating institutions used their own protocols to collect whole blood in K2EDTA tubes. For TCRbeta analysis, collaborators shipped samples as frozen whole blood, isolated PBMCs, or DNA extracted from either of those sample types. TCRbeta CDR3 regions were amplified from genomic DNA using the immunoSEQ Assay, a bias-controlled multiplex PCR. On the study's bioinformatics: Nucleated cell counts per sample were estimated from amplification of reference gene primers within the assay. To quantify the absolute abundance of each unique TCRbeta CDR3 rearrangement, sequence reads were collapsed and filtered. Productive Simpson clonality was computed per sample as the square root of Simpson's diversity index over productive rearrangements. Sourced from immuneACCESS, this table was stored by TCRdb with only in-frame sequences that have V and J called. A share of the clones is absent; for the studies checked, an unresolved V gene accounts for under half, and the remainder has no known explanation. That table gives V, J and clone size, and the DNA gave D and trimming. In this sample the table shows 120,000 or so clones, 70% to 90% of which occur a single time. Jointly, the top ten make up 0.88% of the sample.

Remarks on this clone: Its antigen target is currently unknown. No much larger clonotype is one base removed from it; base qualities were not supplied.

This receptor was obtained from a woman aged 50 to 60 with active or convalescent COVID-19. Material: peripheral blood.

The nucleotide sequence reads as follows: TGTGCCAGCAGCAAATTCAGCGGGGATAGAGCCACAGATACGCAGTATTTT. Its translation is CASSKFSGDRATDTQYF. Recombination connected TRBV21-1 to TRBJ2-3; whether TRBD2, the table's D call, matches the DNA was not checked. TRBV21-1 is a known pseudogene. The CDR3 goes from the cysteine to the phenylalanine over 17 residues. Only the CDR3 DNA is retained, 51 bases long and in frame from the first base.